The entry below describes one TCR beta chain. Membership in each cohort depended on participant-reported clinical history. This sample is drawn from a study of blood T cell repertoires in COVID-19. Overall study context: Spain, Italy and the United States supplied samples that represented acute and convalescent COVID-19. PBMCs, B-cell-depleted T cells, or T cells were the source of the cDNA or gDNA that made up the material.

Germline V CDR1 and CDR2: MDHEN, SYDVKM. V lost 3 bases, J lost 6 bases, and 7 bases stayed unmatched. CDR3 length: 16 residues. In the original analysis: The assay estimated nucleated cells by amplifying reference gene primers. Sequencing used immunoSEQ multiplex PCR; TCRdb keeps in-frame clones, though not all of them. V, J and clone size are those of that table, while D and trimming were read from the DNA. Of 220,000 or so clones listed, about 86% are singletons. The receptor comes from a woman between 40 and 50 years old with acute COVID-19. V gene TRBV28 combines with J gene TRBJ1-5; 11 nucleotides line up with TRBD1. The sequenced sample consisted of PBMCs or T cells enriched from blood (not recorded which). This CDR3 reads CASSFSRTGGVQPQHF. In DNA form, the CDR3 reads TGTGCCAGCAGTTTCTCACGGACAGGGGGCGTTCAGCCCCAGCATTTT.